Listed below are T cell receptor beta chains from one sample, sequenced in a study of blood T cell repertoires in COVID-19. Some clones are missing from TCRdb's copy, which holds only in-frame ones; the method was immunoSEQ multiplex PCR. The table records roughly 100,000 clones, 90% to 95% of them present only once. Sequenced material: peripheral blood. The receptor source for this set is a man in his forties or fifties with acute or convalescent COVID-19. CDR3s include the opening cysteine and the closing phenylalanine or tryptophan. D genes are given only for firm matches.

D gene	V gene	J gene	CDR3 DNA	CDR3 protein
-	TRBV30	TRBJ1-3	TGTGCCTGGAGTGTCCTATTTGGAAACACCATATATTTT	CAWSVLFGNTIYF
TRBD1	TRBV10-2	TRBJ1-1	TGCGCCAGCACCAAGACAGGGGCCCAGAACACTGAAGCTTTCTTT	CASTKTGAQNTEAFF
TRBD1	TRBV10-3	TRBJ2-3	TGTGCCATCAGGGGGGACAGGGAGTCTTCAGATACGCAGTATTTT	CAIRGDRESSDTQYF
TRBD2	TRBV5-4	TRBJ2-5	TGTGCCAGCAGCTTAGCGGGGGCCAGCCAAGAGACCCAGTACTTC	CASSLAGASQETQYF
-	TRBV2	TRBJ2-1	TGTGCCAGCAGCACCGGGACTGTATACAATGAGCAGTTCTTC	CASSTGTVYNEQFF
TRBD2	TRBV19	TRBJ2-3	TGTGCCAGTAGTCTTGGGATTACTAGCGGGGGGTCGGGAGATACGCAGTATTTT	CASSLGITSGGSGDTQYF
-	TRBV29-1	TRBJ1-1	TGCAGCGTTCAGAAGTTGAACACTGAAGCTTTCTTT	CSVQKLNTEAFF
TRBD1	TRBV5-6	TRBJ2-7	TGTGCCAGCAGCACGGGACAGTCCTCCTACGAGCAGTACTTC	CASSTGQSSYEQYF
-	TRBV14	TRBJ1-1	TGTGCCAGCAGCCAAGCAGGGTTCACTGAAGCTTTCTTT	CASSQAGFTEAFF
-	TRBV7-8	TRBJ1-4	TGTGCCAGCAGCCGAGGACAGTTCTTTAATGAAAAACTGTTTTTT	CASSRGQFFNEKLFF
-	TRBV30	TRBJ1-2	TGTGCCTGGAGTCGTTTTGTCAGGAGGAACGCATCCTATGGCTACACCTTC	CAWSRFVRRNASYGYTF
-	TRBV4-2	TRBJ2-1	TGTGCCAGCAGCCAAGATATGGGGGGGGCATACAATGAGCAGTTCTTC	CASSQDMGGAYNEQFF
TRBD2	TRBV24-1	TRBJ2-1	TGTGCCACCAGTTACCCCTTAGGCGGGGGGTTAAATGAGCAGTTCTTC	CATSYPLGGGLNEQFF
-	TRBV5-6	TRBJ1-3	TGTGCCAGCAGCCCTGGACTGCTGAGCTCTGGAAACACCATATATTTT	CASSPGLLSSGNTIYF
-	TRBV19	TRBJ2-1	TGTGCCAGTAGTATCAGGGATGGCAGGGGTAGTACAAGTGAGCAGTTCTTC	CASSIRDGRGSTSEQFF